This TCR beta chain was recorded in a study of T cell repertoires in cytomegalovirus infection. Study overall: Carrying CMV and the relevant HLA type showed in public TCR beta signatures.

Worth noting for this clonotype: What it binds is not known.

TCRdb processed the reads anew with MiXCR; each CDR3 protein has one entry. The sample holds about a million distinct CDR3 sequences; 30% to 40% are singletons and the top ten take 13%. Germline V CDR1 and CDR2: SNHLY, FYNNEI. V was cut by 7 bases and J by 5 bases, with 18 bases left in between. This CDR3 comprises 15 residues. The sequence came from a human donor in good health (CMV status not recorded). Some clones in this sample may be carry-over from other donors' samples. Here the sequenced sample was cultured CD8+ T cells from PBMCs, taken from culture after CMV antigen stimulation. This chain links TRBV2 with TRBJ2-4, with D possibly TRBD2 on 6 matching bases. DNA for the CDR3: TGTGCCAGCATAAGTGGTGGGACTCCGGAAAACATTCAGTACTTC. It encodes CASISGGTPENIQYF.